Listed below are T cell receptor beta chains from one sample, sequenced in a study of blood T cell repertoires in COVID-19. Some clones are missing from TCRdb's copy, which holds only in-frame ones; the method was immunoSEQ multiplex PCR. This table holds around 100,000 clones, around 89% found once. The sequenced sample was peripheral blood. These receptors were obtained from a woman older than 75 with acute or convalescent COVID-19. CDR3s include the opening cysteine and the closing phenylalanine or tryptophan. D genes are given only for firm matches. Size values are once, few and many counts, or a class for expanded clones, and some rows have none.

>NA|TRBV7-9|TRBJ2-7|NA
CASSLGITAYEQYF
TGTGCCAGCAGCTTAGGTATAACAGCCTACGAGCAGTACTTC
>TRBD1|TRBV29-1|TRBJ1-2|NA
CSAIEQGEVYGYTF
TGCAGCGCCATCGAACAGGGGGAAGTCTATGGCTACACCTTC
>TRBD1|TRBV19|TRBJ2-5|NA
CASSMGDAGGDIWETQYF
TGTGCCAGTAGTATGGGGGACGCAGGGGGCGATATCTGGGAGACCCAGTACTTC
>NA|TRBV20-1|TRBJ1-1|NA
CSARRPGEAFF
TGCAGTGCTAGGAGGCCGGGAGAAGCTTTCTTT
>NA|TRBV2|TRBJ2-7|NA
CASTGNEQYF
TGTGCCAGCACCGGGAACGAGCAGTACTTC
>NA|TRBV29-1|TRBJ1-1|NA
CSVVGANTEAFF
TGCAGCGTTGTTGGGGCGAACACTGAAGCTTTCTTT
>TRBD1|TRBV6-5|TRBJ1-2|NA
CASRPSDRGDYGYTF
TGTGCCAGCAGACCCTCGGACAGGGGAGACTATGGCTACACCTTC
>NA|TRBV5-1|TRBJ2-6|NA
CASSSEPGANVLTF
TGCGCCAGCAGCTCAGAACCCGGGGCCAACGTCCTGACTTTC
>NA|TRBV10-3|TRBJ2-6|NA
CAISESTGRSGANVLTF
TGTGCCATCAGTGAGTCGACTGGGAGATCTGGGGCCAACGTCCTGACTTTC
>TRBD1|TRBV18|TRBJ1-6|NA
CASSLDRGLNSPLHF
TGTGCCAGCTCCCTTGACAGGGGGCTTAATTCACCCCTCCACTTT
>NA|TRBV13|TRBJ1-2|NA
CASSRQAQGPPYTF
TGTGCCAGCAGCCGACAAGCTCAGGGGCCCCCGTACACCTTC
>NA|TRBV2|TRBJ2-3|NA
CASGERLFYTDTQYF
TGTGCCAGCGGTGAGCGCCTCTTTTACACAGATACGCAGTATTTT
>TRBD1|TRBV7-9|TRBJ1-2|NA
CASSLAENQGAYGYTF
TGTGCCAGCAGCTTAGCGGAAAATCAGGGGGCCTATGGCTACACCTTC
>NA|TRBV6-5|TRBJ1-2|NA
CASTSRGRNNYGYTF
TGTGCCAGCACCTCACGAGGGAGAAATAACTATGGCTACACCTTC
>NA|TRBV27|TRBJ2-2|NA
CASSLYRTARYTGELFF
TGTGCCAGCAGTCTTTACCGGACAGCCAGATATACCGGGGAGCTGTTTTTT
>NA|TRBV10-3|TRBJ1-4|NA
CASGEVGEKLFF
TGTGCGTCCGGGGAGGTTGGTGAAAAACTGTTTTTT
>NA|TRBV6-5|TRBJ2-2|NA
CASSRWRKNTGELFF
TGTGCCAGCAGCCGCTGGCGGAAGAACACCGGGGAGCTGTTTTTT
>TRBD1|TRBV19|TRBJ1-2|NA
CASSVDREGYGYTF
TGTGCCAGTAGTGTAGACAGGGAGGGCTATGGCTACACCTTC
>TRBD2|TRBV28|TRBJ2-3|NA
CASSLSTSGGDTQYF
TGTGCCAGCAGTTTATCGACTAGCGGGGGCGATACGCAGTATTTT
>NA|TRBV21-1|TRBJ2-3|once
CASSKDRTSGGTDTQYF
TGTGCCAGCAGCAAAGACAGGACTAGCGGGGGCACAGATACGCAGTATTTT
>TRBD2|TRBV6-4|TRBJ2-3|NA
CASSDSPHLAAQYF
TGTGCCAGCAGTGACTCACCACACCTAGCGGCGCAGTATTTT
>NA|TRBV6-5|TRBJ1-1|NA
CANSRGNTEAFF
TGTGCCAACAGCCGAGGGAACACTGAAGCTTTCTTT
>TRBD1|TRBV15|TRBJ2-7|once
CATSRGTGSSYEQYF
TGTGCCACCAGCAGAGGGACAGGTTCATCCTACGAGCAGTACTTC
>NA|TRBV7-2|TRBJ2-7|NA
CASSPGLEKQYF
TGTGCCAGCAGCCCAGGACTGGAAAAGCAGTACTTC
>TRBD1|TRBV6-5|TRBJ1-2|NA
CASSRTGAGYTF
TGTGCCAGCAGCAGGACAGGGGCCGGCTACACCTTC
>NA|TRBV18|TRBJ1-5|NA
CASSPSPPTGNQPQHF
TGTGCCAGCTCACCATCCCCTCCCACAGGCAATCAGCCCCAGCATTTT
>NA|TRBV11-3|TRBJ2-3|NA
CASSLNMADTQYF
TGTGCCAGCAGCCTTAACATGGCAGATACGCAGTATTTT
>NA|TRBV24-1|TRBJ2-5|NA
CATSDPNRESGTQYF
TGTGCCACCAGTGACCCTAACAGGGAATCGGGGACCCAGTACTTC
>TRBD1|TRBV27|TRBJ1-4|NA
CASSMRGRLFEKLFF
TGTGCCAGCAGCATGAGGGGGCGTCTATTTGAAAAACTGTTTTTT
>NA|TRBV10-3|TRBJ1-6|once
CAISGAGLVNSPLHF
TGTGCCATCAGCGGCGCGGGGCTGGTAAATTCACCCCTCCACTTT
>TRBD1|TRBV6-5|TRBJ1-1|NA
CASRGQDGGTEAFF
TGTGCCAGCAGGGGACAGGACGGTGGCACTGAAGCTTTCTTT
>TRBD1|TRBV14|TRBJ2-7|NA
CASSQDRAGGYEQYF
TGTGCCAGCAGCCAAGATCGAGCAGGGGGCTACGAGCAGTACTTC
>TRBD1|TRBV18|TRBJ2-7|NA
CASSPGQTYEQYF
TGTGCCAGCTCACCGGGACAGACCTACGAGCAGTACTTC
>TRBD1|TRBV19|TRBJ1-5|NA
CASRSGQGNNQPQHF
TGTGCCAGTCGTTCGGGACAGGGAAACAATCAGCCCCAGCATTTT
>TRBD1|TRBV19|TRBJ2-3|NA
CATGTGLSSSTDTQYF
TGTGCCACCGGGACAGGTCTTTCCTCTAGCACAGATACGCAGTATTTT
>TRBD1|TRBV3-1/TRBV3-2|TRBJ1-1|NA
CASSQGGQAKAFF
TGTGCCAGCAGCCAAGGAGGACAGGCAAAAGCTTTCTTT
>TRBD1|TRBV5-6|TRBJ1-2|NA
CASSLRDRVGGYTF
TGTGCCAGCAGCTTGAGGGACAGGGTAGGAGGCTACACCTTC
>TRBD1|TRBV5-1|TRBJ1-2|NA
CASSLSGQGEVGYTF
TGCGCCAGCAGCTTGTCGGGACAGGGGGAAGTCGGCTACACCTTC
>NA|TRBV6-2/TRBV6-3|TRBJ1-2|NA
CASSSNRNGYTF
TGTGCCAGCAGTTCAAACAGGAATGGCTACACCTTC
>NA|TRBV3-1/TRBV3-2|TRBJ2-7|once
CASSQPGGSIYEQYF
TGTGCCAGCAGCCAACCTGGGGGCTCAATTTACGAGCAGTACTTC
>TRBD2|TRBV11-3|TRBJ2-6|NA
CASSLGGTSGAGANVLTF
TGTGCCAGCAGCTTAGGCGGGACTAGCGGGGCCGGGGCCAACGTCCTGACTTTC
>NA|TRBV2|TRBJ2-3|NA
CASRARGFGTDTQYF
TGTGCCAGCAGGGCTAGAGGGTTCGGCACAGATACGCAGTATTTT
>NA|TRBV5-5|TRBJ1-6|once
CASSLWGGLAPNSPLHF
TGTGCCAGCAGCTTGTGGGGGGGCCTCGCTCCTAATTCACCCCTCCACTTT
>TRBD1|TRBV7-2|TRBJ1-3|NA
CASSNEGARGNTIYF
TGTGCCAGCAGCAACGAGGGGGCGCGGGGAAACACCATATATTTT
>NA|TRBV3-1/TRBV3-2|TRBJ1-5|NA
CASSSHSGPQHF
TGTGCCAGCAGCTCACACTCGGGGCCCCAGCATTTT
>NA|TRBV15|TRBJ2-3|once
CATSRVGEAGTDTQYF
TGTGCCACCAGCAGAGTGGGGGAGGCCGGCACAGATACGCAGTATTTT
>NA|TRBV12-3/TRBV12-4|TRBJ2-5|NA
CASGSWETQYF
TGTGCCAGTGGCTCGTGGGAGACCCAGTACTTC
>NA|TRBV19|TRBJ2-1|NA
CASSIEGAWSYNEQFF
TGTGCCAGTAGTATAGAGGGGGCATGGTCCTACAATGAGCAGTTCTTC
>TRBD1|TRBV5-1|TRBJ2-7|NA
CASSSGTGGTTYEQYF
TGCGCCAGCAGCTCAGGGACAGGGGGAACAACCTACGAGCAGTACTTC